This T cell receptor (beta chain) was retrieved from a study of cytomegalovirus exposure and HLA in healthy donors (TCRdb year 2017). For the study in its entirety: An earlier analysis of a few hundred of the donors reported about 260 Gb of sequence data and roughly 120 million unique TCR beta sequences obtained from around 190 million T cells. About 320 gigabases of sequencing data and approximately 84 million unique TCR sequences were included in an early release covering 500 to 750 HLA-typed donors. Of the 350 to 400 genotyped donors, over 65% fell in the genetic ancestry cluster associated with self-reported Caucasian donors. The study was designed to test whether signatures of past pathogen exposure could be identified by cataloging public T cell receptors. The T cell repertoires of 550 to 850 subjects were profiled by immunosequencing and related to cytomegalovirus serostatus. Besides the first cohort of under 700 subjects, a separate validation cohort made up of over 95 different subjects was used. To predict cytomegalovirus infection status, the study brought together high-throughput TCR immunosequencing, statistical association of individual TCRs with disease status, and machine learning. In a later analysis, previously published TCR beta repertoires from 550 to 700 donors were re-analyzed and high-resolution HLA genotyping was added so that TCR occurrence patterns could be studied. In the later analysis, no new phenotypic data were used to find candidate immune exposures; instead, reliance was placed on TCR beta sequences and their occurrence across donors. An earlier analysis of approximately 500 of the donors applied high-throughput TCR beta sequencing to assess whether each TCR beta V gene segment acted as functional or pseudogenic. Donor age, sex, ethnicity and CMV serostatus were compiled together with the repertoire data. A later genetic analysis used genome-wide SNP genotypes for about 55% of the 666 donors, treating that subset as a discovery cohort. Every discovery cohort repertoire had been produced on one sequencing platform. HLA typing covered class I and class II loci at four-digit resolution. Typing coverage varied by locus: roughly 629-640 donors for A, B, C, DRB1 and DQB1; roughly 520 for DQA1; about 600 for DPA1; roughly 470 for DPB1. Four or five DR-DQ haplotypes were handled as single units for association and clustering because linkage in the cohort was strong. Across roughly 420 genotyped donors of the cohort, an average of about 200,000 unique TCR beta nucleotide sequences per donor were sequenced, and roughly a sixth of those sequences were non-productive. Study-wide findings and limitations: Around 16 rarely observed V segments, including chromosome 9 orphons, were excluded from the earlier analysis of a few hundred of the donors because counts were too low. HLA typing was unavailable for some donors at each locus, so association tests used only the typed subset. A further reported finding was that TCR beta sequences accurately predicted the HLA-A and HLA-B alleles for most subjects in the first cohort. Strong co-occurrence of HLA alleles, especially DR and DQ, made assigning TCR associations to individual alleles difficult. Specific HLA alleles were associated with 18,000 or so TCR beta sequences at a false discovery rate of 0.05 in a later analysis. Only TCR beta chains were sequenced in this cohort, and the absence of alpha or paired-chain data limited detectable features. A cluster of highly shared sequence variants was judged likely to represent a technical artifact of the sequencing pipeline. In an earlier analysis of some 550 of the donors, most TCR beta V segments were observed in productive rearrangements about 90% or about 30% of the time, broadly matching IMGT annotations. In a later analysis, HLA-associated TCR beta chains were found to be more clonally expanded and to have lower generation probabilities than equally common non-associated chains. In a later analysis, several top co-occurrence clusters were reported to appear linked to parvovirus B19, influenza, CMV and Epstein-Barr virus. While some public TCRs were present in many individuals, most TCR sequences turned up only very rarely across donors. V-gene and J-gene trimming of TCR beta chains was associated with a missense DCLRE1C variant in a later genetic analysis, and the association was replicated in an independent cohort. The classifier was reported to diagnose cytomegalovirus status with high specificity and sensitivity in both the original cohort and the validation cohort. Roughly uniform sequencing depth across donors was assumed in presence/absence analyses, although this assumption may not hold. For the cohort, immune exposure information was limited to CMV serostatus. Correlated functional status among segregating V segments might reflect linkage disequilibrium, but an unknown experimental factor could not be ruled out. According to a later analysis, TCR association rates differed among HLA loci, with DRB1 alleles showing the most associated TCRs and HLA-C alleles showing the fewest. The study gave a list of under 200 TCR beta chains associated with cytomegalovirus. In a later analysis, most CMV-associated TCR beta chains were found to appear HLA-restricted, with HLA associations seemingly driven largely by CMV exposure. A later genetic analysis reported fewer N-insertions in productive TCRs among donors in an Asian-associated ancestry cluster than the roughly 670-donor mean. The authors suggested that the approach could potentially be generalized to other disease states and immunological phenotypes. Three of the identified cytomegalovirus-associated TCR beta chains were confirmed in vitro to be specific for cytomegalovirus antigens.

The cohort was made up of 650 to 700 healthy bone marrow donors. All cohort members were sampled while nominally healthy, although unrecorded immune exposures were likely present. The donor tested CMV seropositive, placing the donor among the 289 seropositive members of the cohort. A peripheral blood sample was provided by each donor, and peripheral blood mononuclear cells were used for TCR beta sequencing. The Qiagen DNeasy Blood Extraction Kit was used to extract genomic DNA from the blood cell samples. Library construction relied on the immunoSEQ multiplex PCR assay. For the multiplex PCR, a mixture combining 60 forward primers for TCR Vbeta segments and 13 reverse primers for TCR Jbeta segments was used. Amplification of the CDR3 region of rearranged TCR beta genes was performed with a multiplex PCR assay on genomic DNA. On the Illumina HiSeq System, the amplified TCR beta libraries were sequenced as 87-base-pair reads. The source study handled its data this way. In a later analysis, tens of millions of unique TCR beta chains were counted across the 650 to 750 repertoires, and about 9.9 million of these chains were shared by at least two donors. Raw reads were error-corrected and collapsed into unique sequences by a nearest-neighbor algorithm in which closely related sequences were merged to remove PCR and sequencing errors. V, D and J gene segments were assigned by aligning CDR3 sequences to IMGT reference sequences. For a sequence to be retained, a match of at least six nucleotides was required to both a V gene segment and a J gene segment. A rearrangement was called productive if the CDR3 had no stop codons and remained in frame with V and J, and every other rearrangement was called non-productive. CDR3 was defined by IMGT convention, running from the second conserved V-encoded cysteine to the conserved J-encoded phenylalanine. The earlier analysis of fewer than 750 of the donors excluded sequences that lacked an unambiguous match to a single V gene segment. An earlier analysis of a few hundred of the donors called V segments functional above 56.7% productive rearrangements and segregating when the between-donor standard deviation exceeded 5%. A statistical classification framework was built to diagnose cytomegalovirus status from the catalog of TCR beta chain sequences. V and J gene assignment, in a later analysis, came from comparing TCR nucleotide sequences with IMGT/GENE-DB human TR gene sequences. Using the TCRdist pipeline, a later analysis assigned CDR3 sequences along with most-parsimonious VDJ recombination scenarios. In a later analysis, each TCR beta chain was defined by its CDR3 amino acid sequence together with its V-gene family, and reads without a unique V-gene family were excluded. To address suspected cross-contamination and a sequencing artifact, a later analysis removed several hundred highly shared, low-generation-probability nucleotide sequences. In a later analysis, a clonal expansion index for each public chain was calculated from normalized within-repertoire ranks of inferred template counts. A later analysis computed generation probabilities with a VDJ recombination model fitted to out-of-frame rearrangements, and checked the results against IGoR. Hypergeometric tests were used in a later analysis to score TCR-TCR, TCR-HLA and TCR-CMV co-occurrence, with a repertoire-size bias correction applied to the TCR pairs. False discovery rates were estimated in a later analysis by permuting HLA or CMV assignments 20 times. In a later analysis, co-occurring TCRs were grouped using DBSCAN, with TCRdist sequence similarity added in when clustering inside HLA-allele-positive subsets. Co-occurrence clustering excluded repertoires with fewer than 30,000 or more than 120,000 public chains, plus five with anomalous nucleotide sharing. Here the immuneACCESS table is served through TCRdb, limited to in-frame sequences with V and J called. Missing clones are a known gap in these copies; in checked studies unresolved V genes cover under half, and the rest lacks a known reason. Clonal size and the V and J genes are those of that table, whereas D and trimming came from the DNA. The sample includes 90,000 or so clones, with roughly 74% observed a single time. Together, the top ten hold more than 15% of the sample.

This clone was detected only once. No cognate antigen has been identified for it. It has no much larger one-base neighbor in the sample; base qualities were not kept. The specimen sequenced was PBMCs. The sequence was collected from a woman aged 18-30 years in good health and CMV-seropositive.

The DNA sequence is TGTGCCAGCAGTTTGACGACAGGGGGCGCCCCTGGCGGGGAGCTGTTTTTT. Its protein is CASSLTTGGAPGGELFF. In this chain, TRBV25-1 is recombined with TRBJ2-2; 10 bases in between match TRBD1. From the cysteine up to the phenylalanine, the CDR3 has a length of 17 residues. The sequence is cut down to CDR3 DNA, 51 bases in frame from base 1. CDR1 and CDR2 were assigned from the germline V gene as MGHDK and SYGVNS. At the junction V is shortened by 5 bases and J by 7 bases; bases outside the gene matches: 13.